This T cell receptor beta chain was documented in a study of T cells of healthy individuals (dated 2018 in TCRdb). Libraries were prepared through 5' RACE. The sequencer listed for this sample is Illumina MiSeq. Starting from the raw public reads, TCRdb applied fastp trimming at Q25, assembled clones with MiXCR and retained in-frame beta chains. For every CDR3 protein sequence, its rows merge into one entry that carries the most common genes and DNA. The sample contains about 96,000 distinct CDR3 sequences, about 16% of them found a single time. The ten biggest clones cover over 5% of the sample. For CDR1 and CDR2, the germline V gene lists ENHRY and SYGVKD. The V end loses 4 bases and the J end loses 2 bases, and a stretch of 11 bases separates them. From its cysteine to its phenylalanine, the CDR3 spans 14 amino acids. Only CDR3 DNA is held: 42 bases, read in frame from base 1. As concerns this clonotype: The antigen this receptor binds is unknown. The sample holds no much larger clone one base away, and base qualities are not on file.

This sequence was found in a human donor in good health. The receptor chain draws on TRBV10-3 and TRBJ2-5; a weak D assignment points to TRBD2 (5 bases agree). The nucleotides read TGTGCCATCAGTGTTCGGGGTTCGCAAGAGACCCAGTACTTC. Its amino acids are CAISVRGSQETQYF.